This passage covers 25 T cell receptor beta chains from one sample sequenced in a study of CD8 T cells in ankylosing spondylitis (dated by TCRdb to the late 2010s). The library came from 5' RACE. The instrument given in TCRdb is Illumina HiSeq 2500. Clones were called with MiXCR by TCRdb after fastp trimmed the public reads at Q25, and only in-frame beta chains were retained. Identical CDR3 protein sequences are pooled into one entry, listed with their most common genes and DNA. The sample table records 250,000 to 400,000 distinct CDR3 sequences; around 10% of these occur just once. The ten largest clonotypes hold roughly 9.5% of the sample. The sample comprised blood, either unsorted or a sorted T cell fraction (not recorded which). The receptor source for this set is a female donor with ankylosing spondylitis or in good health (not recorded which).

About this clonotype: This may arise from a read error, as a much more abundant clone is one base away. The V call is TRBV7-2, the J call TRBJ2-3; TRBD1 matches at 7 bases. The germline gives CDR1 SGHTA, CDR2 FQGNSA. The CDR3 has 16 amino acids. V was pared by 1 base and J by 4 bases, with 8 bases of the junction left unmatched. Written as DNA, the CDR3 is TGTGCCAGCAGCTTAGAAGGGGGCAGAGTCCCAGATACGCAGTATTTT. Protein: CASSLEGGRVPDTQYF. The full variable domain, in which reference TRBV7-2 and TRBJ2-3 provide the parts outside the CDR3, is GAGVSQSPSNKVTEKGKDVELRCDPISGHTALYWYRQSLGQGLEFLIYFQGNSAPDKSGLPSDRFSAERTGGSVSTLTIQRTQQEDSAVYLCASSLEGGRVPDTQYFGPGTRLTVL.

This clonotype was counted at least ten times. This chain uses TRBV5-1 with TRBJ2-1, with 9 bases lining up with TRBD1. V trimming: 4 bases; J trimming: 9 bases; junction bases outside the gene matches: 11. This CDR3 comprises 15 residues. CDR1 is SGHRS, CDR2 YFSETQ, per germline. The CDR3 DNA reads TGCGCCAGCAGCACAGGGGGCGAAAGACCCAGTGAGCAGTTCTTC. Its translation is CASSTGGERPSEQFF.

This clonotype was counted ten times or more. The CDR3 DNA follows: TGTGCCATCAATAAACAGGGACAAAACACTGAAGCTTTCTTT. This encodes CAINKQGQNTEAFF. The chain combines TRBV10-3 with TRBJ1-1; a possible D gene is TRBD1 (6 bases). V dropped 7 bases and J dropped 2 bases, with 14 bases sitting between them. Germline CDR1 and CDR2: ENHRY and SYGVKD. The CDR3 extends over 14 amino acids.

The CDR3 loop reads CASSLVSGSSDTQYF. The CDR3 coding sequence is TGCGCCAGCAGCTTGGTTAGCGGGAGTTCCGATACGCAGTATTTT. This chain links TRBV5-1 with TRBJ2-3, with 9 bases fitting TRBD2. Trimming at V came to 0 bases and at J to 6 bases, leaving 5 bases not matched to a gene. The CDR3 sequence is 15 residues long. Germline-derived CDR1 and CDR2 are SGHRS and YFSETQ. The variable domain in full, completed from reference TRBV5-1 and TRBJ2-3, reads KAGVTQTPRYLIKTRGQQVTLSCSPISGHRSVSWYQQTPGQGLQFLFEYFSETQRNKGNFPGRFSGRQFSNSRSEMNVSTLELGDSALYLCASSLVSGSSDTQYFGPGTRLTVL.

This clonotype turned up a few times. This chain connects TRBV5-6 to TRBJ2-5; TRBD2 agrees at 8 bases. Germline loops: CDR1 SGHDT, CDR2 YYEEEE. V lost 6 bases, J lost 6 bases, and 13 bases stayed unmatched. The CDR3 is made up of 15 amino acids. The chain's CDR3 is CASTSTGPGGQTQYF. The DNA of the CDR3 is TGTGCCAGCACCTCAACTGGTCCGGGGGGGCAGACCCAGTACTTC.

Regarding this clonotype: A read error may account for a junction end that differs from germline. The rearrangement uses TRBV20-1 and TRBJ2-3, with TRBD2 matching 7 bases. The V gene's germline CDR1 is DFQATT and CDR2 SNEGSKA (reference sequence). CDR3 length: 16 residues. The CDR3 sequence is CCAREEGGSRTDTQYF. In nucleotides, the CDR3 is TGCTGTGCTAGAGAAGAAGGCGGGAGCAGGACAGATACGCAGTATTTT.

This clonotype was found many times. The chain joins TRBV27 to TRBJ2-5; 7 bases are a match to TRBD2. Germline trimming cut 5 bases from V and 8 bases from J; bases unmatched to any gene: 8. The CDR3 has 13 residues. CDR1 MNHEY and CDR2 SMNVEV come from the germline V gene (reference sequence). The CDR3, as DNA: TGTGCCAGCAGTGCGGGGGTCGAAGCCACCCAGTACTTC. It codes for CASSAGVEATQYF.

The rearrangement joins TRBV12-3 or TRBV12-4 to TRBJ2-7; weak D call: TRBD2 (6 bases). V dropped 6 bases and J dropped 4 bases, with 19 bases sitting between them. The CDR3 contains 15 residues. CDR3 DNA: TGTGCCAGCAGGCGAGGGACTGGGCCTTTATACGAGCAGTACTTC. Its translation: CASRRGTGPLYEQYF.

This chain's CDR3 is CASSPSGGHTDTQYF. The CDR3 region has the DNA TGTGCCAGCAGCCCAAGCGGGGGACACACAGATACGCAGTATTTT. The chain combines TRBV7-3 with TRBJ2-3, with TRBD2 identical over 8 bases. The CDR3 contains 15 residues. V gave up 5 bases and J gave up 2 bases; unmatched junction bases: 6. CDR1 SGHTA and CDR2 FQGTGA come from the germline V gene.

This clonotype was picked up many times. The V and J genes are TRBV27 and TRBJ1-5; tentative D call: TRBD1 (5 bases). Between the trimmed V and J ends, which lost 0 bases and 3 bases, there was a span of 15 bases. In germline, CDR1 is MNHEY, CDR2 SMNVEV (reference sequence). This CDR3 region has 17 residues. CDR3 sequence reads: CASSLSIPGLLNQPQHF. The CDR3 coding sequence is TGTGCCAGCAGTTTATCGATACCGGGGCTACTCAATCAGCCCCAGCATTTT.

Many counts were recorded for this clonotype. The chain has TRBV4-3 and TRBJ1-2, with unresolved D. Germline values: CDR1 LGHNA, CDR2 YSLEER. The CDR3 sequence is 13 residues long. Trimming took off 6 bases at V and 3 bases at J, with 11 bases between the two ends. The CDR3 protein is CASSPREDYGYTF. In nucleotides, the CDR3 is TGCGCCAGCAGTCCGAGGGAAGACTATGGCTACACCTTC.

There are many counts of this clonotype. The chain carries TRBV10-2 and TRBJ2-3; D gene uncertain. The CDR3 totals 13 residues. Germline values: CDR1 WSHSY, CDR2 SAAADI. V lost 7 bases, J lost 0 bases, and 8 bases lay in between. The CDR3 nucleotides are TGCGCCAGCAAATCAGCTAGCACAGATACGCAGTATTTT. Protein sequence: CASKSASTDTQYF.

This clonotype has ten or more counts. V gene TRBV6-1 combines with J gene TRBJ2-1, with 12 nucleotides matching TRBD2. J lost 4 bases, V lost 5 bases, and 3 bases had no gene match. Germline V gene lookup returns CDR1 MNHNS and CDR2 SASEGT. This CDR3 is built from 15 residues. CDR3 nucleotide sequence: TGTGCCAGCAGTACGGGACTAGCGGGTTACAATGAGCAGTTCTTC. Translated: CASSTGLAGYNEQFF.

This clonotype was picked up many times. J is TRBJ2-7 and V is TRBV20-1; TRBD2 matches 11 bases. In germline, CDR1 is DFQATT, CDR2 SNEGSKA (reference sequence). The CDR3 is 14 residues long. The V and J ends lost 5 bases and 7 bases, in that order; junction bases with no gene match: 10. CDR3 residues: CSAGLLAGVGEQYF. The CDR3 DNA follows: TGCAGTGCTGGCCTACTAGCGGGAGTAGGGGAGCAGTACTTC.

This clonotype was counted at least ten times. CDR3 sequence reads: CSARDRQGGNTIYF. CDR3 nucleotides: TGCAGTGCTAGAGATCGACAGGGTGGAAACACCATATATTTT. The V gene is TRBV20-1, the J gene TRBJ1-3; 7 positions match TRBD1. This CDR3 contains 14 residues. V dropped 0 bases and J dropped 3; count of bases not matched to a gene: 2. The V gene's germline CDR1 is DFQATT and CDR2 SNEGSKA (reference sequence).

This clonotype was recorded a few times. V is TRBV6-1 and J is TRBJ2-5; 11 bases match TRBD1. Germline V gene sequence: CDR1 MNHNS, CDR2 SASEGT. CDR3 size: 14 residues. Losses at the gene ends were 6 bases for V and 2 bases for J; bases not matched to a gene: 2. CDR3 sequence reads: CASRRDRGQETQYF. The DNA of the CDR3 is TGTGCCAGCAGACGGGACAGGGGGCAAGAGACCCAGTACTTC.

This clonotype was picked up a small number of times. This chain links TRBV28 with TRBJ1-4; D gene uncertain. Trimming stripped 1 base from V and 8 bases from J, with 11 bases between. CDR3 size: 14 residues. Germline loops: CDR1 MDHEN, CDR2 SYDVKM. The CDR3 loop is CASSLYTGSEKLFF. DNA of the CDR3: TGTGCCAGCAGTTTATATACGGGGTCCGAAAAACTGTTTTTT.

Only a few counts were recorded for this clonotype. The chain employs TRBV27 and TRBJ1-4; D gene uncertain. Germline V lookup: CDR1 MNHEY, CDR2 SMNVEV (reference sequence). The germline V and J ends were trimmed by 5 bases and 4 bases, with 17 bases remaining between them. This CDR3 is 16 amino acids long. This CDR3 is CASSPSLGDFNEKLFF. For the CDR3, the DNA is TGTGCCAGCAGTCCGTCCCTGGGAGACTTTAATGAAAAACTGTTTTTT.

This clonotype was counted ten times or more. CDR3 amino acids: CSAQPGQGTSPLHF. For the CDR3, the DNA is TGCAGTGCCCAACCGGGACAGGGAACATCACCCCTCCACTTT. This rearrangement joins TRBV20-1 to TRBJ1-6, with 9 bases that match TRBD1. This CDR3 has 14 amino acids. Germline lookup yields CDR1 DFQATT and CDR2 SNEGSKA (reference sequence). The V segment lost 6 bases and the J segment 10 bases; nucleotides outside the gene matches: 10.

The rearrangement joins TRBV7-9 to TRBJ2-5; D is perhaps TRBD2 (5 bases). V was clipped by 0 bases and J by 5 bases, with 10 bases between them. The CDR3 covers 14 residues. The germline CDR1 and CDR2 sequences are SEHNR and FQNEAQ (reference sequence). CDR3 amino acids: CASSLAALEETQYF. CDR3 DNA sequence: TGTGCCAGCAGCTTAGCAGCACTAGAGGAGACCCAGTACTTC.

The table lists this clonotype with many counts. The chain has TRBV5-5 and TRBJ2-2; D may be TRBD1 or TRBD2 (5 bases each). Per the germline V gene, CDR1 is SGHKS and CDR2 is YYEKEE (reference sequence). Deletions cut 4 bases from V and 6 bases from J, with 13 bases between. This CDR3 region has 14 residues. CDR3 bases: TGTGCCAGCAGCCGGTCCGGGACCGCCGGGGAGCTGTTTTTT. Protein: CASSRSGTAGELFF. Full variable domain (outside the CDR3, taken from reference TRBV5-5 and TRBJ2-2): DAGVTQSPTHLIKTRGQQVTLRCSPISGHKSVSWYQQVLGQGPQFIFQYYEKEERGRGNFPDRFSARQFPNYSSELNVNALLLGDSALYLCASSRSGTAGELFFGEGSRLTVL.

This clonotype was observed many times. The rearrangement joins TRBV7-2 to TRBJ1-2, with 9 bases that match TRBD1. CDR3 length equals 14 residues. Per the germline V gene, CDR1 is SGHTA and CDR2 is FQGNSA. V dropped 7 bases and J dropped 1; count of bases not matched to a gene: 4. This chain's CDR3 is CASTRDRVNYGYTF. The CDR3, as DNA: TGTGCCAGCACCCGGGACAGGGTTAACTATGGCTACACCTTC.

This clonotype was picked up many times. The chain combines TRBV28 with TRBJ2-7; weak D call: TRBD1 (7 bases). Germline CDR1 MDHEN, CDR2 SYDVKM. The CDR3 has 12 residues. Trimming removed 10 bases from V and 4 bases from J, with 14 bases in between. As DNA, the CDR3 is TGTGCCATCGCGGGACAGCATTACGAGCAGTACTTC. Amino acid sequence: CAIAGQHYEQYF. The whole variable domain, filled in from reference TRBV28 and TRBJ2-7, reads DVKVTQSSRYLVKRTGEKVFLECVQDMDHENMFWYRQDPGLGLRLIYFSYDVKMKEKGDIPEGYSVSREKKERFSLILESASTNQTSMYLCAIAGQHYEQYFGPGTRLTVT.

V is TRBV4-1 and J is TRBJ2-7, with 7 bases lining up with TRBD1. CDR3 length: 16 residues. J was trimmed by 2 bases and V by 6 bases; bases with no gene match: 13. Germline CDR1 is MGHRA and CDR2 is YSYEKL. This chain's CDR3 is CASRSRAGGFPYEQYF. Here the CDR3 DNA reads TGCGCCAGCAGATCGCGGGCAGGGGGATTCCCCTACGAGCAGTACTTC.

This clonotype was seen only a few times. The chain employs TRBV3-1 and TRBJ2-5; possibly TRBD2 for D (5 bases). The CDR3 has 13 amino acids. Deletions cut 3 bases from V and 4 bases from J, with 9 bases between. The germline V gene has CDR1 LGHDT and CDR2 YNNKEL (reference sequence). CDR3 loop: CASSHIGGETQYF. CDR3 coding DNA: TGTGCCAGCAGCCATATTGGAGGAGAGACCCAGTACTTC.